This TCR beta chain derives from a study of beta chain features in type 1 diabetes. This clone occurred a few times. The antigen is undetermined. Regarding the study as a whole: VDJ junctions sequenced from type 1 diabetes patients showed fewer insertions and more deletions.

Germline V gene lookup returns CDR1 SQVTM and CDR2 ANQGSEA. The CDR3 extends over 14 amino acids. V shed 0 bases and J shed 5 bases, with 13 bases lying between them. The isolated RNA, all of it, was reverse transcribed, so expressed TCRB transcripts were what got sequenced. TCRdb's copy holds only in-frame clones and misses some; the assay was immunoSEQ multiplex PCR. The data hold 150,000 to 200,000 clones, with over 7.5% observed a single time. The sample taken for sequencing was central memory CD4+ T cells from blood. The source is a woman between 18 and 29 years old in good health. This chain links TRBV29-1 with TRBJ1-1; D perhaps matches TRBD1 (5 bases). The CDR3 loop reads CSVEDQAGQTEAFF. CDR3 coding DNA: TGCAGCGTTGAAGATCAGGCAGGGCAGACTGAAGCTTTCTTT.